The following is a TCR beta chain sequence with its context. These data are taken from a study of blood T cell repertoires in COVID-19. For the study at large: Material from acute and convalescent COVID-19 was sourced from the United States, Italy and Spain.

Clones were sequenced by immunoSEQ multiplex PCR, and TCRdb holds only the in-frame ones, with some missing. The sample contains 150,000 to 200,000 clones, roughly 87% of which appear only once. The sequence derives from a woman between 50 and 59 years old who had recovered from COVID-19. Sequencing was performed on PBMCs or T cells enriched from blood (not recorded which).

This CDR3 is CASSVGQGVGYEQYF. CDR3 nucleotides: TGTGCCAGTAGTGTGGGACAGGGAGTGGGTTACGAGCAGTACTTC. V is TRBV19 and J is TRBJ2-7; 9 nucleotides align to TRBD1. Trimming took 5 bases from V and 4 from J; bases not matched to a gene: 9. CDR1 and CDR2 (germline): LNHDA, SQIVND (reference sequence). The CDR3 loop spans 15 amino acids.